The 21 T cell receptor beta chains given below trace back to one sample, sequenced in a study of CD4 and CD8 cells across lung adenocarcinoma regions. MiXCR was run by TCRdb on the PCR reads, yielding one entry per CDR3 protein. The sample comprises tens of thousands of distinct CDR3 sequences, under 70% of which are singletons, and under 35% rests with the top ten. Sequenced material: CD8+ T cells from the center of a lung tumor. These receptors all stem from a female donor with lung adenocarcinoma. The CD4 and CD8 labels of this study may be unreliable.

This clonotype was counted many times. This rearrangement joins TRBV6-5 to TRBJ1-2; D possibly corresponds to TRBD1 (6 bases). In germline, CDR1 is MNHEY, CDR2 SVGAGI. V lost 4 bases to trimming and J lost 7 bases, with 16 bases between them. This CDR3 has 14 amino acids. DNA of the CDR3: TGTGCCAGCAGTTCCCAGGGTGGGGGCATTGGCTACACCTTC. Protein sequence: CASSSQGGGIGYTF.

The chain employs TRBV6-1 and TRBJ2-4; D may be TRBD1 or TRBD2 (5 bases each). This CDR3 contains 14 residues. The V gene's germline CDR1 is MNHNS and CDR2 SASEGT. V was pared by 7 bases and J by 13 bases, with 23 bases between. The CDR3 here is CASTGLRAKGTQYF. As DNA, the CDR3 is TGTGCCAGCACGGGGCTGAGGGCCAAGGGTACGCAGTACTTC.

The rearrangement uses TRBV6-1 and TRBJ2-3, with D uncertain. The germline CDR1 and CDR2 sequences are MNHNS and SASEGT. Deletions cut 7 bases from V and 2 bases from J, with 13 bases between. The CDR3 loop spans 14 amino acids. In nucleotides, the CDR3 is TGTGCCAGCATGAATTCGGGTAACACAGATACGCAGTATTTT. Protein: CASMNSGNTDTQYF.

The rearrangement links TRBV27 to TRBJ2-3, with a tentative D call TRBD1 (6 bases). The ends were cut back, 7 bases at V and 5 bases at J, with 19 bases in the middle. Looked up from germline, CDR1 is MNHEY and CDR2 is SMNVEV (reference sequence). The CDR3 contains 15 residues. The CDR3: CASTGRGRSKDTQYF. DNA for the CDR3: TGTGCCAGCACCGGTAGGGGGAGATCCAAAGATACGCAGTATTTT.

This clonotype is medium-sized within its sample. The chain carries TRBV7-9 and TRBJ2-5, with D perhaps TRBD2 (6 bases). Germline CDR1 is SEHNR and CDR2 is FQNEAQ (reference sequence). This CDR3 is 16 amino acids long. V was cut by 0 bases and J by 5 bases, with 16 bases left in between. CDR3 nucleotide sequence: TGTGCCAGCAGCTTAGCGGGGGGTCCGCTAATGGAGACCCAGTACTTC. It translates to CASSLAGGPLMETQYF.

This chain links TRBV10-3 with TRBJ2-3; possibly TRBD1 or TRBD2 for D (5 bases each). This CDR3 has 15 amino acids. Per germline, CDR1 ENHRY and CDR2 SYGVKD. CDR3 nucleotide sequence: TGTGTCATGGGGCGCCAGGCTGGGAGCACCGGGGCGCAGTATTTT. The encoded protein is CVMGRQAGSTGAQYF.

This chain joins TRBV6-5 and TRBJ2-3; 8 positions agree with TRBD2. The last part of the DNA fits TRBJ2-7 better; the J call may be wrong. The CDR3 is 15 amino acids. Per germline, CDR1 MNHEY and CDR2 SVGAGI. The CDR3 reads CAGSYGGADTDTQYF. The CDR3 DNA sequence: TGTGCCGGGAGTTACGGGGGGGCTGACACAGATACGCAGTACTTC.

This clonotype was seen only a few times. This sequence joins TRBV27 and TRBJ2-3; maybe TRBD2 (6 bases). V was shortened by 7 bases and J by 0 bases, with 17 bases between the two germline ends. Germline assignment: CDR1 MNHEY and CDR2 SMNVEV (reference sequence). The CDR3 runs 16 residues. The CDR3 here is CASTSWRETSTDTQYF. CDR3 sequence (DNA): TGTGCCAGCACCTCTTGGCGGGAAACTAGCACAGATACGCAGTATTTT.

The chain uses TRBV11-2 and TRBJ2-2, with 7 bases aligning to TRBD2. Unmatched junction bases numbered 3, after V lost 1 base and J lost 1 base. This CDR3 comprises 16 residues. Germline-derived CDR1 and CDR2 are SGHAT and FQNNGV. The CDR3 region is CASSLVPGGNTGELFF. Here the CDR3 DNA reads TGTGCCAGCAGCTTAGTTCCGGGAGGGAACACCGGGGAGCTGTTTTTT.

The V gene is TRBV10-3, the J gene TRBJ2-5, with 9 bases lining up with TRBD2. The CDR3 sequence is 16 residues long. Trimming cost V 2 bases and J 1 base; bases outside gene matches: 5. Germline CDR1 ENHRY, CDR2 SYGVKD. The CDR3 sequence: CAISEQVLAGQETQYF. Written as DNA, the CDR3 is TGTGCCATCAGTGAGCAAGTACTAGCGGGCCAAGAGACCCAGTACTTC.

The chain employs TRBV10-1 and TRBJ2-5; D assignment may be TRBD1 or TRBD2 (5 bases each). Looked up from germline, CDR1 is WNHNN and CDR2 is SYGVQD (reference sequence). This CDR3 is 14 amino acids long. As DNA, the CDR3 is TGCGCGGGGCGCGGGCGCCGAGACAAAGAGACCCAGTACTTC. Encoded protein: CAGRGRRDKETQYF.

Points on this clonotype: The junction departs from germline at one end; a sequencing error may be responsible. The chain recombines TRBV27 with TRBJ2-5; weak D call: TRBD1 (7 bases). Germline CDR1 and CDR2: MNHEY and SMNVEV (reference sequence). CDR3 length equals 16 residues. Here the CDR3 DNA reads TGTGCCAGCGGGGGGCAAGGGGGCCGTGACCAAGAGATCCAGTACTTC. Residues: CASGGQGGRDQEIQYF.

The sample holds many counts of this clonotype. The V gene is TRBV6-1, the J gene TRBJ1-4; TRBD1 might be the D (5 bases). Per germline, CDR1 MNHNS and CDR2 SASEGT. V was trimmed by 6 bases and J by 5 bases, leaving 13 bases between them. The CDR3 loop spans 14 amino acids. CDR3 bases: TGTGCCAGCAGCACGGGGGTCATGAATGAAAAACTGTTTTTT. Its protein is CASSTGVMNEKLFF.

This clonotype was seen only once. This chain joins TRBV5-5 and TRBJ1-4, with 10 bases matching TRBD1. The germline CDR1 and CDR2 sequences are SGHKS and YYEKEE (reference sequence). With 4 bases clipped from V and 3 bases from J, the junction kept 9 bases outside the gene matches. This CDR3 has 17 residues. CDR3 in amino acids: CASSQPTGGAANEKLFF. DNA of the CDR3: TGTGCCAGCAGCCAACCGACAGGGGGCGCGGCTAATGAAAAACTGTTTTTT.

On this clonotype itself: This may be a read error, as it is one base from a much larger clone. The chain uses TRBV6-5 and TRBJ2-4, with 10 bases that match TRBD2. The CDR3 runs 15 residues. The V and J ends lost 4 bases and 13 bases, in that order; junction bases with no gene match: 13. Germline CDR1 and CDR2: MNHEY and SVGAGI. CDR3 amino acids: CASSLAGGGYNEQYF. The CDR3 coding sequence is TGTGCCAGCAGTTTAGCGGGAGGCGGCTACAATGAGCAGTACTTC.

This clonotype was detected only once. A read error may produce the germline difference seen at one junction end. The chain uses TRBV6-1 and TRBJ2-3; no reliable D call. The CDR3 has 14 amino acids. Germline CDR1 is MNHNS and CDR2 is SASEGT. In nucleotides, the CDR3 is TGTGCGGGCAGCGAGTGCCGTGGCCAAGATACGCAGTATTTC. It yields the protein CAGSECRGQDTQYF.

This rearrangement joins TRBV4-1 to TRBJ2-7; D unresolved. The CDR3 contains 14 residues. CDR1 MGHRA and CDR2 YSYEKL come from the germline V gene. V lost 4 bases and J 2 bases, leaving 12 bases between the germline ends. The chain's CDR3 is CASSREPTAYEQYF. The CDR3 DNA reads as TGCGCCAGCAGCCGGGAACCGACCGCCTACGAGCAGTACTTC.

The V gene is TRBV6-1, the J gene TRBJ2-4; possibly TRBD2 for D (5 bases). TRBJ2-7 explains the end of the DNA better; the J call may be wrong. Germline V gene sequence: CDR1 MNHNS, CDR2 SASEGT. The CDR3 sequence is 13 residues long. The CDR3, as DNA: TGTGCCAGCTCCCTCGGGAAATTCTACGAGCAGTACTTC. Amino acids: CASSLGKFYEQYF.

This clonotype has more than one count but fewer than ten. The chain joins TRBV5-1 to TRBJ2-5; TRBD2 might be the D (6 bases). This CDR3 contains 14 residues. Per germline, CDR1 SGHRS and CDR2 YFSETQ. The ends were cut back, 0 bases at V and 11 bases at J, with 17 bases in the middle. In nucleotides, the CDR3 is TGCGCCAGCAGCTTGGTTTCTAGCGCGGAAGAGCAGTACTTC. Protein sequence: CASSLVSSAEEQYF. The whole variable domain, remainder taken from reference TRBV5-1 and TRBJ2-5, is KAGVTQTPRYLIKTRGQQVTLSCSPISGHRSVSWYQQTPGQGLQFLFEYFSETQRNKGNFPGRFSGRQFSNSRSEMNVSTLELGDSALYLCASSLVSSAEEQYFGPGTRLLVL.

The V call is TRBV6-4, the J call TRBJ2-3; D is unresolved. Trimming took off 4 bases at V and 3 bases at J, with 8 bases between the two ends. The CDR3 extends over 13 amino acids. The germline V gene encodes CDR1 MRHNA and CDR2 SNTAGT. CDR3 residues: CASSATETDTQYF. The DNA for the CDR3 is TGTGCCAGCAGTGCCACCGAAACAGATACGCAGTATTTT.

V usage is TRBV20-1 and J usage is TRBJ2-1; 9 bases agree with TRBD1. V lost 2 bases, J lost 6 bases, and 11 bases stayed unmatched. In germline, CDR1 is DFQATT, CDR2 SNEGSKA (reference sequence). CDR3 length: 16 residues. The CDR3 is CSARIRGGQGFNEQFF. CDR3 nucleotides: TGCAGTGCTAGAATCAGGGGGGGACAGGGTTTCAATGAGCAGTTCTTC.